The 2 T cell receptor beta chains in this list originate from one sample, sequenced in a study of cytomegalovirus exposure and HLA in healthy donors. Primers included in the PCR were 60 Vbeta and 13 Jbeta primers. The repertoire was sequenced with immunoSEQ multiplex PCR; TCRdb's copy has only in-frame clones and lacks some. The ten most abundant clones cover more than 0.45% of a sample with 80,000 to 100,000 clones. The sample was PBMCs. The receptors derive from a man aged 45-65 years in good health and CMV-seronegative.

This chain uses TRBV7-9 with TRBJ2-3, with D uncertain. Trimming left V 6 bases short and J 0 bases short, with 16 bases between. In germline, CDR1 is SEHNR, CDR2 FQNEAQ (reference sequence). The CDR3 contains 16 residues. CDR3 sequence: CASRSNQALSTDTQYF. The CDR3 coding sequence is TGTGCCAGCAGATCTAACCAGGCCTTGAGCACAGATACGCAGTATTTT.

The chain employs TRBV7-2 and TRBJ1-2; TRBD1 aligns across 8 bases. Per the germline V gene, CDR1 is SGHTA and CDR2 is FQGNSA. V shed 6 bases, J shed 3 bases, and the junction held 6 bases outside the gene matches. CDR3 length equals 14 residues. The CDR3 DNA reads as TGTGCCAGCAGGGCAGGGGGCGCCGACTATGGCTACACCTTC. Protein: CASRAGGADYGYTF.